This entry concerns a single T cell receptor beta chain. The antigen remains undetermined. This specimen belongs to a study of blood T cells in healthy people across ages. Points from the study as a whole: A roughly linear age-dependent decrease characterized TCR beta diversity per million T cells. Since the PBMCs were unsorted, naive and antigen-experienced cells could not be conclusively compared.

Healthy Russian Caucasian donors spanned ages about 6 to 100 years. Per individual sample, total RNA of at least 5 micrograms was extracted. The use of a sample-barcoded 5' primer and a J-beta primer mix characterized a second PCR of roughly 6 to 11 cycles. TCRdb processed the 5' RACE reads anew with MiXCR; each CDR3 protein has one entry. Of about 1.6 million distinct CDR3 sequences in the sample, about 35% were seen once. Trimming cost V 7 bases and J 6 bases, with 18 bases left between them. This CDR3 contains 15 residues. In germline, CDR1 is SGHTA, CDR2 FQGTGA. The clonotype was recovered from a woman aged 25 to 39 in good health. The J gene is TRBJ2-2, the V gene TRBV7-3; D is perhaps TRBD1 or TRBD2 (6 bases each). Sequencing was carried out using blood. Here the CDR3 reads CASTLGGSMAGELFF. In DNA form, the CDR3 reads TGTGCCAGCACTCTGGGGGGCTCTATGGCCGGGGAGCTGTTTTTT.